This TCR beta chain was documented in a study of blood T cell repertoires in COVID-19. Original processing methods: From reference gene primer amplification, estimates of nucleated cell counts were derived. Repertoires were generated with immunoSEQ multiplex PCR, while TCRdb's copy carries only in-frame clones and drops some. That table is the source of V, J and clone size, and D and trimming were worked out from the DNA. The sample has a few hundred thousand clones, 86% seen once. Germline V CDR1 and CDR2: MNHEY, SVGAGI. This CDR3 contains 15 residues. The V and J ends lost 6 bases and 1 base respectively, with 15 bases between them.

The chain is built from TRBV6-5 and TRBJ1-2, with a tentative D call TRBD1 (6 bases). Material for sequencing was peripheral blood. The source of this sequence is a woman in her 50s with acute or convalescent COVID-19. In nucleotides, the CDR3 is TGTGCCAGCAGAGCAATGGGGGCGCTTAACTATGGCTACACCTTC. Amino acids: CASRAMGALNYGYTF.